Shown below are 28 T cell receptor beta chains from a single sample sequenced in a study of technical replicates of blood from a few donors. TCRdb's table, derived via immunoSEQ multiplex PCR, lists solely in-frame clones and lacks some. The sample records approximately 58,000 clones, about 88% being singletons. Material: PBMCs. The receptors derive from a human donor in good health. Some clones in this sample may be carry-over from other donors' samples.

This clone was seen more than once but under ten times. V gene TRBV4-2 combines with J gene TRBJ2-1; perhaps TRBD1 as D (5 bases). This CDR3 is built from 17 residues. CDR1 LGHNA and CDR2 YNFKEQ come from the germline V gene. Trimming took 0 bases from V and 5 from J, leaving 17 bases between them. The CDR3 reads CASSQEPTGRNNNEQFF. CDR3 nucleotide sequence: TGTGCCAGCAGCCAAGAACCCACAGGCCGAAATAACAATGAGCAGTTCTTC.

V is TRBV19 and J is TRBJ1-5; D unresolved. Trimming pared 1 base from V and 6 bases from J, leaving 4 bases between. CDR3 size: 12 residues. Germline CDR1 is LNHDA and CDR2 is SQIVND (reference sequence). CDR3 region: CASSIGVQPQHF. The CDR3 region has the DNA TGTGCCAGTAGTATAGGAGTTCAGCCCCAGCATTTT.

The gene calls are TRBV9 and TRBJ2-7, with a tentative D call TRBD2 (6 bases). Germline lookup yields CDR1 SGDLS and CDR2 YYNGEE. CDR3 length equals 14 residues. The V end was cut by 4 bases, the J end by 2 bases, with 13 bases between. In nucleotides, the CDR3 is TGTGCCAGCAGCCTCAGAGGCGGGACCTACGAGCAGTACTTC. This codes for CASSLRGGTYEQYF.

The chain recombines TRBV7-8 with TRBJ2-5; a weak D match, TRBD2 (6 bases). Trimming took 5 bases from V and 7 from J, leaving 20 bases between them. Germline values: CDR1 SGHVS, CDR2 FQNEAQ. This CDR3 comprises 15 residues. The CDR3 coding sequence is TGTGCCAGCAGCCCCCTCGGGACTCTCATAGGGACCCAGTACTTC. It translates to CASSPLGTLIGTQYF.

This clone was recorded once. The V call is TRBV7-3, the J call TRBJ2-1; weak D call: TRBD1 (5 bases). The CDR3 has 15 amino acids. Germline V gene data show CDR1 as SGHTA and CDR2 as FQGTGA. V lost 5 bases and J 7 bases, leaving 18 bases between the germline ends. CDR3 region: CASSPLSAGPNEQFF. CDR3 DNA sequence: TGTGCCAGCAGCCCCCTCAGCGCAGGGCCGAATGAGCAGTTCTTC. The whole variable domain, remainder taken from reference TRBV7-3 and TRBJ2-1, is GAGVSQTPSNKVTEKGKYVELRCDPISGHTALYWYRQSLGQGPEFLIYFQGTGAADDSGLPNDRFFAVRPEGSVSTLKIQRTERGDSAVYLCASSPLSAGPNEQFFGPGTRLTVL.

V usage is TRBV29-1 and J usage is TRBJ1-2; possible D gene TRBD1, 6 bases. The V and J ends lost 6 bases and 14 bases respectively, with 16 bases between them. CDR3 length equals 10 residues. Germline V gives CDR1 SQVTM, CDR2 ANQGSEA. The CDR3 coding sequence is TGCAGCGTGGAACAGGGCGCGGGGACCTTC. It is translated as CSVEQGAGTF.

J is TRBJ2-3 and V is TRBV29-1; no firm D call. The CDR3 consists of 13 residues. Per the germline V gene, CDR1 is SQVTM and CDR2 is ANQGSEA. Trimming shortened V by 3 bases and J by 1 base, and 8 bases separated the two germline ends. The DNA of the CDR3 is TGCAGCGTTGAGACTTGGGGCACAGATACGCAGTATTTT. As protein: CSVETWGTDTQYF.

This chain links TRBV18 with TRBJ2-3; D remains unclear. Germline values: CDR1 KGHSH, CDR2 LQKENI. V was clipped by 2 bases and J by 0 bases, with 12 bases between them. This CDR3 is built from 16 residues. The CDR3 protein is CASSPIVSPSTDTQYF. CDR3 in DNA: TGTGCCAGCTCACCAATCGTTTCCCCTAGCACAGATACGCAGTATTTT.

This chain connects TRBV9 to TRBJ2-7; D is perhaps TRBD1 (6 bases). Between the trimmed V and J ends, which lost 5 bases and 4 bases, there was a span of 16 bases. This CDR3 is 14 amino acids long. CDR1 is SGDLS, CDR2 YYNGEE, per germline. CDR3 region: CASSPWTEPYEQYF. Here the CDR3 DNA reads TGTGCCAGCAGTCCTTGGACAGAACCTTACGAGCAGTACTTC.

V and J are TRBV5-1 and TRBJ2-1, with 10 bases fitting TRBD1. V dropped 8 bases and J dropped 15; count of bases not matched to a gene: 8. The CDR3 sequence is 11 residues long. The germline gives CDR1 SGHRS, CDR2 YFSETQ. The CDR3 bases are TGCGCCAGGCCAAAGGGACAGGGGCGGTTCTTC. Protein sequence: CARPKGQGRFF.

This sequence joins TRBV7-3 and TRBJ2-2; perhaps TRBD1 as D (5 bases). With 3 bases removed from V and 5 bases from J, the gap between germline ends came to 10 bases. The germline gives CDR1 SGHTA, CDR2 FQGTGA. This CDR3 has 14 amino acids. The chain's CDR3 is CASSLLKGTGELFF. DNA of the CDR3: TGTGCCAGCAGCTTGTTAAAGGGGACCGGGGAGCTGTTTTTT.

V usage is TRBV7-9 and J usage is TRBJ2-1; 10 bases match TRBD2. V lost 5 bases, J lost 7 bases, and 11 bases stayed unmatched. This CDR3 is 16 amino acids long. CDR1 and CDR2 (germline): SEHNR, FQNEAQ (reference sequence). As DNA, the CDR3 is TGTGCCAGCAGCCCGAGACTAGCGGGTAAACCAAATGAGCAGTTCTTC. Translated: CASSPRLAGKPNEQFF.

J is TRBJ2-2 and V is TRBV29-1; D may be TRBD2 (5 bases). V was clipped by 4 bases and J by 2 bases, with 11 bases between them. CDR1 is SQVTM and CDR2 is ANQGSEA in the germline V gene. The CDR3 covers 14 residues. The CDR3 DNA is TGCAGCGTTGCGGGGAACGTTAACACCGGGGAGCTGTTTTTT. Protein sequence: CSVAGNVNTGELFF.

The chain employs TRBV5-4 and TRBJ2-5; tentatively, D is TRBD2 (6 bases). This CDR3 has 14 amino acids. V was shortened by 4 bases and J by 0 bases, with 10 bases between the two germline ends. Germline assignment: CDR1 SGHNT and CDR2 YYREEE (reference sequence). In DNA, the CDR3 is TGTGCCAGCAGCCCCCGGGGGAACCAAGAGACCCAGTACTTC. Its protein is CASSPRGNQETQYF.

The rearrangement joins TRBV29-1 to TRBJ2-3, with TRBD1 matching 8 bases. The CDR3 loop spans 16 amino acids. The V segment lost 5 bases and the J segment 2 bases; nucleotides outside the gene matches: 12. Germline V gene data show CDR1 as SQVTM and CDR2 as ANQGSEA. CDR3 DNA: TGCAGCGTTTTCTCCTCGACAGGGGACAACACAGATACGCAGTATTTT. This codes for CSVFSSTGDNTDTQYF.

V is TRBV7-6 and J is TRBJ2-7; the D gene is possibly TRBD2 (5 bases). The CDR3 length is 14 residues. The germline V gene encodes CDR1 SGHVS and CDR2 FNYEAQ. V was clipped by 2 bases and J by 3 bases, with 11 bases between them. CDR3 amino acids: CASSLHRGDYEQYF. CDR3 bases: TGTGCCAGCAGCTTACATCGGGGTGACTACGAGCAGTACTTC.

The chain joins TRBV4-1 to TRBJ1-1; D is ambiguous. The germline V gene encodes CDR1 MGHRA and CDR2 YSYEKL. The CDR3 consists of 13 residues. Trimming shortened V by 7 bases and J by 1 base, and 10 bases separated the two germline ends. In nucleotides, the CDR3 is TGCGCCAGCACCCTAGGCCGGAACACTGAAGCTTTCTTT. This encodes CASTLGRNTEAFF.

The rearrangement uses TRBV5-4 and TRBJ2-3, with 8 nucleotides matching TRBD2. Trimming took 4 bases from V and 3 from J; bases not matched to a gene: 13. The CDR3 consists of 17 residues. Germline values: CDR1 SGHNT, CDR2 YYREEE (reference sequence). As DNA, the CDR3 is TGTGCCAGCAGCCCCCCGGCAGCGGGAGCAATGACAGATACGCAGTATTTT. Its translation is CASSPPAAGAMTDTQYF.

The rearrangement joins TRBV6-1 to TRBJ2-1; 9 positions agree with TRBD1. Unmatched junction bases numbered 9, after V lost 10 bases and J lost 8 bases. Germline CDR1 and CDR2: MNHNS and SASEGT. CDR3 length equals 13 residues. The DNA for the CDR3 is TGTGCCATTCGGGACAGGGCAATCGATGAGCAGTTCTTC. Its protein product is CAIRDRAIDEQFF.

V and J are TRBV7-2 and TRBJ2-7; TRBD2 aligns across 9 bases. Germline-derived CDR1 and CDR2 are SGHTA and FQGNSA. The V gene end was trimmed by 0 bases and the J gene end by 4 bases; junction bases not matched to a gene: 13. The length of the CDR3 is 18 residues. The CDR3: CASSLASPASGEAYEQYF. DNA for the CDR3: TGTGCCAGCAGCTTAGCTTCGCCGGCTAGCGGGGAGGCTTACGAGCAGTACTTC.

The CDR3, as DNA: TGTGCCAGCAGTGACACCGGGACTAGCGGGGGGCTGCCGAACAATGAGCAGTTCTTC. Amino acid sequence: CASSDTGTSGGLPNNEQFF. The chain employs TRBV6-4 and TRBJ2-1; 15 nucleotides align to TRBD2. The CDR3 runs to 19 residues. J lost 5 bases, V lost 2 bases, and 10 bases had no gene match. CDR1 is MRHNA and CDR2 is SNTAGT in the germline V gene.

The V gene is TRBV2, the J gene TRBJ1-6; no clear D. The CDR3 runs 12 residues. The germline gives CDR1 SNHLY, CDR2 FYNNEI. The ends were cut back, 8 bases at V and 2 bases at J, with 4 bases in the middle. This CDR3 is CASSTYNSPLHF. In DNA form, the CDR3 reads TGTGCCAGCTCAACCTATAATTCACCCCTCCACTTT.

The V gene is TRBV27, the J gene TRBJ2-5; 8 bases match TRBD2. Germline V gives CDR1 MNHEY, CDR2 SMNVEV (reference sequence). V gave up 2 bases and J gave up 5 bases; unmatched junction bases: 13. The CDR3 sequence is 17 residues long. CDR3 DNA sequence: TGTGCCAGCAGTTTAGCGGGGGGCCACCCGGGGGTGGAGACCCAGTACTTC. Translation gives CASSLAGGHPGVETQYF.

The chain is built from TRBV29-1 and TRBJ2-1; 7 bases fit TRBD1. The CDR3 covers 12 residues. Trimming took 8 bases from V and 2 from J; bases not matched to a gene: 3. Germline-derived CDR1 and CDR2 are SQVTM and ANQGSEA. The CDR3: CSLTGTYNEQFF. The CDR3 DNA reads TGCAGCCTGACAGGGACCTACAATGAGCAGTTCTTC.

The chain couples TRBV7-3 to TRBJ1-1, with 7 bases lining up with TRBD1. With V trimmed by 4 bases and J by 6 bases, 8 bases remained unmatched. This CDR3 contains 14 residues. The germline gives CDR1 SGHTA, CDR2 FQGTGA. Here the CDR3 reads CASSSGQSSSEAFF. CDR3 DNA sequence: TGTGCCAGCAGCTCGGGACAGTCATCCTCTGAAGCTTTCTTT.

This clone appeared a few times. The chain employs TRBV7-3 and TRBJ2-7; 9 bases align to TRBD2. There are 17 residues in the CDR3. CDR1 SGHTA and CDR2 FQGTGA come from the germline V gene. The V and J ends lost 0 bases and 0 bases, in that order; junction bases with no gene match: 6. The CDR3 coding sequence is TGTGCCAGCAGCTTAACTAGCGGGGGAGCAGTCTCCTACGAGCAGTACTTC. It yields the protein CASSLTSGGAVSYEQYF.

The rearrangement uses TRBV5-4 and TRBJ2-3, with TRBD2 identical over 7 bases. The CDR3 length is 15 residues. V shed 2 bases, J shed 1 base, and the junction held 4 bases outside the gene matches. The germline CDR1 and CDR2 sequences are SGHNT and YYREEE (reference sequence). For the CDR3, the DNA is TGTGCCAGCAGCTTTCGAACTAGCGGCACAGATACGCAGTATTTT. It encodes CASSFRTSGTDTQYF.

This rearrangement joins TRBV6-9 to TRBJ2-1, with TRBD1 matching 8 bases. This CDR3 has 17 amino acids. Losses at the gene ends were 4 bases for V and 4 bases for J; bases not matched to a gene: 12. Per germline, CDR1 MNHGY and CDR2 SVAAGI. The CDR3 reads CASSFSMQGQAYNEQFF. In DNA form, the CDR3 reads TGTGCCAGCAGTTTCAGCATGCAGGGACAGGCATACAATGAGCAGTTCTTC.